A single sample gave rise to the 30 T cell receptor beta chains below, sequenced in a study of Ad26.COV2.S vaccination and SARS-CoV-2 variants. Sample treatment: around 19 received Ad26.COV2.S at low or high dose, single or two shots; 5 received placebo; per-sample allocation not given. Each sample was drawn 63 days after the first injection (of vaccine or placebo). TCRdb's copy holds only in-frame clones and misses some; the assay was immunoSEQ multiplex PCR. There are approximately 240,000 clones in the sample; 70% to 90% occur only once, and about 10% lies in the top ten. Sequenced here: peripheral blood, sampled in a trial of Ad26.COV2.S vaccine versus placebo. The receptors stem from a person between 18 and 60 years old who received the Ad26.COV2.S COVID-19 vaccine or a placebo.

The chain links TRBV28 to TRBJ2-1, with D unresolved. The ends were cut back, 5 bases at V and 6 bases at J, with 14 bases in the middle. This CDR3 is built from 14 residues. The germline CDR1 and CDR2 sequences are MDHEN and SYDVKM. The CDR3 loop is CASSPPQRPNEQFF. CDR3 in DNA: TGTGCCAGCAGTCCCCCTCAGAGACCCAATGAGCAGTTCTTC. The full variable domain, completed using reference TRBV28 and TRBJ2-1, is DVKVTQSSRYLVKRTGEKVFLECVQDMDHENMFWYRQDPGLGLRLIYFSYDVKMKEKGDIPEGYSVSREKKERFSLILESASTNQTSMYLCASSPPQRPNEQFFGPGTRLTVL.

The J gene is TRBJ1-6, the V gene TRBV5-8, with 9 bases aligning to TRBD1. The CDR3 runs 15 residues. V shed 4 bases, J shed 7 bases, and the junction held 6 bases outside the gene matches. Germline CDR1 is SGHTS and CDR2 is YDEGEE. The CDR3 loop reads CASSEGTGNNSPLHF. As DNA, the CDR3 is TGTGCCAGCAGCGAAGGGACAGGGAACAATTCACCCCTCCACTTT. The full variable domain, completed using reference TRBV5-8 and TRBJ1-6, is EAGVTQSPTHLIKTRGQQATLRCSPISGHTSVYWYQQALGLGLQFLLWYDEGEERNRGNFPPRFSGRQFPNYSSELNVNALELEDSALYLCASSEGTGNNSPLHFGNGTRLTVT.

This chain joins TRBV7-8 and TRBJ2-5, with 11 bases aligning to TRBD2. This CDR3 contains 16 residues. Germline CDR1 is SGHVS and CDR2 is FQNEAQ. The junction had 5 bases not matched to a gene; V was cut back by 1 base and J by 4 bases. The CDR3 protein is CASSLVSGRGGETQYF. The CDR3 DNA reads as TGTGCCAGCAGCTTAGTTAGCGGGAGGGGAGGAGAGACCCAGTACTTC.

The chain combines TRBV6-2 or TRBV6-3 with TRBJ2-7, with TRBD2 matching 9 bases. This CDR3 is 17 amino acids long. After removal of 5 bases from V and 3 bases from J, the junction contained 14 bases not matched to a gene. Germline assignment: CDR1 MNHEY and CDR2 SVGEGT. The CDR3 protein is CASSPRVAGASYYEQYF. CDR3 bases: TGTGCCAGCAGTCCCCGGGTAGCGGGAGCTTCTTACTACGAGCAGTACTTC.

This rearrangement joins TRBV7-2 to TRBJ1-2; D is ambiguous. This CDR3 spans 14 amino acids. CDR1 is SGHTA, CDR2 FQGNSA, per germline. Trimming shortened V by 5 bases and J by 0 bases, and 10 bases separated the two germline ends. Here the CDR3 DNA reads TGTGCCAGCAGCCCCGGACCTGCTAACTATGGCTACACCTTC. Its protein product is CASSPGPANYGYTF. The full variable domain, rest sourced from reference TRBV7-2 and TRBJ1-2, is GAGVSQSPSNKVTEKGKDVELRCDPISGHTALYWYRQSLGQGLEFLIYFQGNSAPDKSGLPSDRFSAERTGGSVSTLTIQRTQQEDSAVYLCASSPGPANYGYTFGSGTRLTVV.

The chain has TRBV18 and TRBJ2-2, with D uncertain. The length of the CDR3 is 12 residues. Germline assignment: CDR1 KGHSH and CDR2 LQKENI. Trimming pared 0 bases from V and 7 bases from J, leaving 3 bases between. The chain's CDR3 is CASSPPLGELFF. The CDR3 coding sequence is TGTGCCAGCTCACCACCACTCGGGGAGCTGTTTTTT.

This sequence joins TRBV5-8 and TRBJ1-2, with a tentative D call TRBD1 (6 bases). Per the germline V gene, CDR1 is SGHTS and CDR2 is YDEGEE. Trimming cost V 0 bases and J 6 bases, with 18 bases left between them. CDR3 length: 16 amino acids. CDR3 sequence reads: CASSLDRGRGVNGYTF. CDR3 sequence (DNA): TGTGCCAGCAGCTTGGATCGGGGGCGCGGTGTGAATGGCTACACCTTC. Full variable domain (outside the CDR3, taken from reference TRBV5-8 and TRBJ1-2): EAGVTQSPTHLIKTRGQQATLRCSPISGHTSVYWYQQALGLGLQFLLWYDEGEERNRGNFPPRFSGRQFPNYSSELNVNALELEDSALYLCASSLDRGRGVNGYTFGSGTRLTVV.

The gene calls are TRBV29-1 and TRBJ2-3, with TRBD2 matching over 11 bases. This CDR3 region has 15 residues. Germline V gives CDR1 SQVTM, CDR2 ANQGSEA. V was clipped by 4 bases and J by 2 bases; unmatched bases: 5. The CDR3 DNA sequence: TGCAGCGTTGCAGTAGCGGGAGGGCCCACAGATACGCAGTATTTT. Translating gives CSVAVAGGPTDTQYF.

V gene TRBV7-6 combines with J gene TRBJ2-1; TRBD1 is a possible D gene (5 bases). V was cut by 3 bases and J by 0 bases, with 9 bases left in between. The CDR3 spans 15 residues. Germline V gives CDR1 SGHVS, CDR2 FNYEAQ. The CDR3 coding sequence is TGTGCCAGCAGCTTCTACAGGCGCTCCTACAATGAGCAGTTCTTC. It is translated as CASSFYRRSYNEQFF.

This clone was found a few times. The CDR3 DNA reads as TGTGCCAGCAGTACCCTCGACAGGGGTAATTCACCCCTCCACTTT. Translating it yields CASSTLDRGNSPLHF. The chain carries TRBV6-6 and TRBJ1-6; 8 nucleotides align to TRBD1. The CDR3 totals 15 residues. Germline-derived CDR1 and CDR2 are MNHNY and SVGAGI (reference sequence). V trimming: 5 bases; J trimming: 6 bases; junction bases outside the gene matches: 6.

V usage is TRBV28 and J usage is TRBJ1-6; the D is unclear. This CDR3 has 15 amino acids. V lost 6 bases and J 4 bases, leaving 13 bases between the germline ends. Germline V CDR1 and CDR2: MDHEN, SYDVKM. The CDR3 DNA is TGTGCCAGCAGATCTCAGAGTTTTTATAATTCACCCCTCCACTTT. Translating it yields CASRSQSFYNSPLHF.

This chain connects TRBV5-1 to TRBJ1-6; TRBD1 matches at 7 bases. V lost 4 bases, J lost 8 bases, and 9 bases stayed unmatched. The germline V gene has CDR1 SGHRS and CDR2 YFSETQ. The CDR3 spans 15 residues. The CDR3 loop is CASSRSTGSYSPLHF. For the CDR3, the DNA is TGCGCCAGCAGCCGATCGACAGGGAGTTATTCACCCCTCCACTTT.

CDR3 amino acids: CASSSDANYGYTF. In DNA, the CDR3 is TGTGCCAGCAGTTCGGACGCTAACTATGGCTACACCTTC. V and J are TRBV6-5 and TRBJ1-2; no firm D call. The V gene lost 4 bases and the J gene lost 0 bases, with 6 bases spanning the gap. The CDR3 extends over 13 amino acids. Germline-derived CDR1 and CDR2 are MNHEY and SVGAGI.

This clone occurred once. The chain combines TRBV19 with TRBJ1-4; maybe TRBD1 (6 bases). Germline loops: CDR1 LNHDA, CDR2 SQIVND (reference sequence). V gave up 5 bases and J gave up 1 base, with 11 bases separating them. The CDR3 has 15 residues. CDR3 nucleotides: TGTGCCAGTAGTCCTACAGGGATAACTAATGAAAAACTGTTTTTT. It translates to CASSPTGITNEKLFF.

This clone came up once. V is TRBV19 and J is TRBJ2-3, with 12 bases lining up with TRBD2. Germline CDR1 reads LNHDA; CDR2 reads SQIVND (reference sequence). The CDR3 contains 16 residues. The ends lost 3 bases at V and 2 bases at J; junction bases unmatched: 3. The CDR3 is CASSIGTSGYTDTQYF. DNA of the CDR3: TGTGCCAGTAGTATTGGGACTAGCGGGTACACAGATACGCAGTATTTT.

This chain joins TRBV11-2 and TRBJ2-1, with TRBD1 identical over 8 bases. Germline V CDR1 and CDR2: SGHAT, FQNNGV. The J segment lost 4 bases and the V segment lost 8 bases, leaving 10 bases of the junction unmatched. The CDR3 is made up of 15 amino acids. CDR3 region: CASGWTGLVYNEQFF. CDR3 coding DNA: TGTGCCAGCGGGTGGACAGGGTTGGTTTACAATGAGCAGTTCTTC.

CDR3 region: CASSQDSGGVGYGYTF. CDR3 DNA sequence: TGCGCCAGCAGCCAAGACTCCGGGGGGGTTGGCTATGGCTACACCTTC. The chain combines TRBV4-1 with TRBJ1-2; TRBD1 might be the D (5 bases). Germline CDR1 reads MGHRA; CDR2 reads YSYEKL. V lost 0 bases to trimming and J lost 4 bases, with 15 bases between them. The CDR3 length is 16 residues.

The J gene is TRBJ2-6, the V gene TRBV11-3; TRBD1 is a possible D gene (5 bases). CDR3 size: 16 residues. Per the germline V gene, CDR1 is SGHNT and CDR2 is YENEEA. Between the trimmed V and J ends, which lost 5 bases and 2 bases, there was a span of 13 bases. CDR3 nucleotide sequence: TGTGCCAGCAGCCCAGAGGTGGGGCCTGGGGCCAACGTCCTGACTTTC. Its protein is CASSPEVGPGANVLTF.

Only a few counts were recorded for this clone. The chain links TRBV9 to TRBJ1-6; unclear D gene. The CDR3 extends over 13 amino acids. CDR1 is SGDLS, CDR2 YYNGEE, per germline. With 3 bases removed from V and 11 bases from J, the gap between germline ends came to 12 bases. CDR3 amino acids: CASSAKVSAPLHF. The CDR3, as DNA: TGTGCCAGCAGCGCTAAAGTGTCTGCACCCCTCCACTTT.

This chain connects TRBV18 to TRBJ1-2; D not resolved. CDR3 length: 14 amino acids. V lost 1 base and J lost 2, with 8 bases in between. Germline V gene sequence: CDR1 KGHSH, CDR2 LQKENI. The CDR3 sequence: CASSPLADNYGYTF. In DNA, the CDR3 is TGTGCCAGCTCACCACTGGCTGACAACTATGGCTACACCTTC.

The rearrangement joins TRBV5-4 to TRBJ2-1, with 7 bases that match TRBD2. Germline lookup yields CDR1 SGHNT and CDR2 YYREEE (reference sequence). The V gene end was trimmed by 0 bases and the J gene end by 10 bases; junction bases not matched to a gene: 13. The CDR3 is made up of 16 amino acids. CDR3 in DNA: TGTGCCAGCAGCTTGGCAACCAAAACCCCCGGGGGGGAGCAGTTCTTC. It yields the protein CASSLATKTPGGEQFF.

The chain joins TRBV28 to TRBJ1-2, with a tentative D call TRBD1 (6 bases). CDR3 length: 17 residues. Per the germline V gene, CDR1 is MDHEN and CDR2 is SYDVKM. Trimming removed 8 bases at V and 4 bases at J, with 26 bases between. CDR3 region: CASGFPIPSGGGYGYTF. CDR3 bases: TGTGCCAGCGGATTCCCGATTCCATCGGGGGGCGGCTATGGCTACACCTTC.

J is TRBJ1-5 and V is TRBV27; 7 bases line up with TRBD1. This CDR3 is 15 amino acids long. The V and J ends lost 6 bases and 7 bases, in that order; junction bases with no gene match: 12. Germline V gene lookup returns CDR1 MNHEY and CDR2 SMNVEV (reference sequence). The CDR3 sequence is CASRAGTEGRQPQHF. The CDR3 region has the DNA TGTGCCAGCAGGGCCGGGACAGAAGGAAGACAGCCCCAGCATTTT.

The chain recombines TRBV6-2 or TRBV6-3 with TRBJ1-2, with 7 bases that match TRBD1. Germline trimming cut 0 bases from V and 6 bases from J; bases unmatched to any gene: 7. Germline V gene sequence: CDR1 MNHEY, CDR2 SVGEGT. The CDR3 is 15 residues long. The CDR3 region has the DNA TGTGCCAGCAGTTACTCGATAGGGGGCGAGGATGGCTACACCTTC. It encodes CASSYSIGGEDGYTF.

The CDR3 spells CASSLGDSGNTIYF. DNA of the CDR3: TGTGCCAGCAGCTTGGGGGACAGCGGAAACACCATATATTTT. The chain couples TRBV5-8 to TRBJ1-3; 7 bases are a match to TRBD1. V was clipped by 0 bases and J by 4 bases; unmatched bases: 1. Germline CDR1 and CDR2: SGHTS and YDEGEE. The CDR3 totals 14 residues.

This chain uses TRBV19 with TRBJ2-2; D is undetermined. The V end lost 2 bases, the J end lost 6 bases, and 13 bases lay between the germline ends. Germline lookup yields CDR1 LNHDA and CDR2 SQIVND (reference sequence). CDR3 length: 15 amino acids. DNA for the CDR3: TGTGCCAGTAGTATAAGTCCTGGTTCAGCCGGGGAGCTGTTTTTT. Amino acids: CASSISPGSAGELFF.

The genes are TRBV15 and TRBJ1-5; 7 bases are shared with TRBD1. V lost 4 bases to trimming and J lost 1 base; unmatched junction nucleotides: 4. The germline V gene encodes CDR1 LNHNV and CDR2 YYDKDF (reference sequence). This CDR3 region has 15 residues. CDR3 protein: CATSTLQGSNQPQHF. The CDR3, as DNA: TGTGCCACCAGCACACTACAGGGGAGCAATCAGCCCCAGCATTTT.

This chain links TRBV4-1 with TRBJ1-3; D not resolved. Trimming stripped 2 bases from V and 0 bases from J, with 14 bases between. The CDR3 runs to 17 residues. The V gene's germline CDR1 is MGHRA and CDR2 YSYEKL. The CDR3 nucleotides read TGCGCCAGCAGCCAACGGCATAGCACGATCTCTGGAAACACCATATATTTT. This codes for CASSQRHSTISGNTIYF.

The chain links TRBV13 to TRBJ1-1; 7 nucleotides line up with TRBD1. Germline assignment: CDR1 PRHDT and CDR2 FYEKMQ (reference sequence). The CDR3 length is 15 residues. V was clipped by 5 bases and J by 3 bases; unmatched bases: 9. This CDR3 is CASSAPTGTDTEAFF. Written as DNA, the CDR3 is TGTGCCAGCAGCGCCCCGACAGGGACGGACACTGAAGCTTTCTTT.

The chain carries TRBV4-1 and TRBJ2-7; D is uncertain. CDR3 length equals 14 residues. V was cut by 4 bases and J by 3 bases, with 13 bases left in between. Germline values: CDR1 MGHRA, CDR2 YSYEKL. DNA for the CDR3: TGCGCCAGCAGCCCGGACGGACGCCTCTACGAGCAGTACTTC. Residues: CASSPDGRLYEQYF.